This T cell receptor (beta chain) comes out of a study of blood T cell repertoires in COVID-19. Study as a whole: Acute and convalescent COVID-19 specimens originated in the United States, Italy and Spain. From T cells, B-cell-depleted T cells, or PBMCs came the material, which was cDNA or gDNA.

Data came from immunoSEQ multiplex PCR; TCRdb stores just in-frame clones and leaves some out. The repertoire holds 150,000 to 200,000 clones, with 84% as singletons. This clone occurred once. This CDR3 contains 13 residues. Trimming took 2 bases from V and 0 from J, leaving 4 bases between them. The germline V gene has CDR1 MNHEY and CDR2 SVGEGT. This clonotype was obtained from a human donor in a cohort sampled during active COVID-19. This chain joins TRBV6-2 or TRBV6-3 and TRBJ1-1; D gene ambiguous. Sequences were obtained from peripheral blood. The CDR3 sequence: CASSYLLNTEAFF. CDR3 DNA sequence: TGTGCCAGCAGTTACCTTTTGAACACTGAAGCTTTCTTT.